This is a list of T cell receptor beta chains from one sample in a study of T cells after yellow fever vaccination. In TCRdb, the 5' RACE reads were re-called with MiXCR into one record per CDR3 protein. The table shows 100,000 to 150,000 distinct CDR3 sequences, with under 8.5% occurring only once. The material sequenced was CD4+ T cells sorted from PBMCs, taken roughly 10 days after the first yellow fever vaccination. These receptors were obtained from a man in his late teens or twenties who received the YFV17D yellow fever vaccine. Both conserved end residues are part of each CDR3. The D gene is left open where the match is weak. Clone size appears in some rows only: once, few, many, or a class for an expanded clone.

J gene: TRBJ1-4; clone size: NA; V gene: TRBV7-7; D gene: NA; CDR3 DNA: TGTGCTAGCAGCTTAGGATGCACAACTAATGAAAAACTGTTTTTT; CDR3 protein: CASSLGCTTNEKLFF
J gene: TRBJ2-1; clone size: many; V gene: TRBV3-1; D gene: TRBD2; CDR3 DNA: TGTGCCAGCAGCCAAGGAGGGTGGAGCGGGGGTGTGACCAATGAGCAGTTCTTC; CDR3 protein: CASSQGGWSGGVTNEQFF
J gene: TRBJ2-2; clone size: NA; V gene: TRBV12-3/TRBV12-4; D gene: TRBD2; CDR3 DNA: TGTGCCAGCAGTTTATTACCTCGGGTAGCGGGGGGTTACACCGGGGAGCTGTTTTTT; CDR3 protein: CASSLLPRVAGGYTGELFF
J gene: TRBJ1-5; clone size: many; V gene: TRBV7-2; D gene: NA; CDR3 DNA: TGTGCCAGCAGCTTAATTGGATCTCAGCCCCAGCATTTT; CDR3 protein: CASSLIGSQPQHF
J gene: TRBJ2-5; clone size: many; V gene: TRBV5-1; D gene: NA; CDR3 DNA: TGCGCCAGCAGCTTACAGAGCCAAGAGACCCAGTACTTC; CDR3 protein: CASSLQSQETQYF
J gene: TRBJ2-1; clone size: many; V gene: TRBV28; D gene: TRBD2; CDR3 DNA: TGTGCCAGCAGACTGCTAGCGGGGGCTTACAATGAGCAGTTCTTC; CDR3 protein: CASRLLAGAYNEQFF
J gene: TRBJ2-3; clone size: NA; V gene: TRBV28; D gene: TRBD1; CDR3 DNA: TGTGCCAGCAGACCGACAGGGATCACAGATACGCAGTATTTT; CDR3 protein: CASRPTGITDTQYF
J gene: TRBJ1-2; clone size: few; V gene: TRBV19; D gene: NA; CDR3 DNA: TGTGCCAGTGGGGAGGTTTCTCGAGGCTACACCTTC; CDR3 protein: CASGEVSRGYTF
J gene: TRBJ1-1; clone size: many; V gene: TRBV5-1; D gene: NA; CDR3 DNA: TGCGCCAGCAGCTTGGGAACGACAGTGACGGAGAGGGCTTTCTTT; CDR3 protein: CASSLGTTVTERAFF
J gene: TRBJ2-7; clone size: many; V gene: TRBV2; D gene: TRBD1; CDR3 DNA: TGTGCCAGCAGTCCGGACAGGGACCACGAGCAGTACTTC; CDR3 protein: CASSPDRDHEQYF
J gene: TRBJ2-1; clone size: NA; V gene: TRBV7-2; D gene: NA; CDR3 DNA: TGTGCCAGCAGCCCAGGTGGGGACTCCTACAATGAGCAGTTCTTC; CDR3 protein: CASSPGGDSYNEQFF
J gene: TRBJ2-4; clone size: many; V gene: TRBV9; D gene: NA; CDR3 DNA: TGTGCCAGCAGCGCAGGGGTTTTAGCCAAAAACATTCAGTACTTC; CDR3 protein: CASSAGVLAKNIQYF
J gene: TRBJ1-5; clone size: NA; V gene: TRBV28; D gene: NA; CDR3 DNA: TGTGCCGGACGGACAGAACCCAGTCAGCCCCAGCATTTT; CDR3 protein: CAGRTEPSQPQHF
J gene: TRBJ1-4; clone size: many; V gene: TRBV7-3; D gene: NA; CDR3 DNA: TGTGCCAGCAGCCCGGGAGGTGAAAAACTGTTTTTT; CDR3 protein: CASSPGGEKLFF
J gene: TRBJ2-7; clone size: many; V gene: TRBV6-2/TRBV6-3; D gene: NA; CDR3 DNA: TGTGCCAGCGGTAGGGGACCCGAGGAGTACTTC; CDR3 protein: CASGRGPEEYF
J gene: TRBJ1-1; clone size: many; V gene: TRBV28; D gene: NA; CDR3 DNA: TGTGCCAGCAGCCGAACAAATGAAGCTTTCTTT; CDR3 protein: CASSRTNEAFF
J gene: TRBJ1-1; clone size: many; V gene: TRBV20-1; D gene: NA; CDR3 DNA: TGCAGTGTGAAGGCCGGGACAACGAGCCTTGAAGCTTTCTTT; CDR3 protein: CSVKAGTTSLEAFF
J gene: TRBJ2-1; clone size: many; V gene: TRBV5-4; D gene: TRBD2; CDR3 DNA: TGTGCCAGCAAGGGGGGACTAGCCGTGAATGAGCAGTTCTTC; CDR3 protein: CASKGGLAVNEQFF
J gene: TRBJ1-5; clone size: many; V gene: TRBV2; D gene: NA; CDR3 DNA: TGTGCCAGCAGTGACACTAGCAATCAGCCCCAGCATTTT; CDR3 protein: CASSDTSNQPQHF
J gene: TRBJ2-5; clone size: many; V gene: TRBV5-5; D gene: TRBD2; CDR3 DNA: TGTGCCAGCAGCTTGCTCACTAGCGGGGGACAAGAGACCCAGTACTTC; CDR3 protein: CASSLLTSGGQETQYF
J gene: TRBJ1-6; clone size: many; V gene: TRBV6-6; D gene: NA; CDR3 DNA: TGTGCCAGCAGTCCAGGGGTATATTCACCCCTCCACTTT; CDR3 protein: CASSPGVYSPLHF
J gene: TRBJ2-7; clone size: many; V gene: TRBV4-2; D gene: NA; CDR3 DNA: TGTGCCAGCAGCCAGGCAGGCTCCCTGATTAGCGAGCAGTACTTC; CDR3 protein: CASSQAGSLISEQYF
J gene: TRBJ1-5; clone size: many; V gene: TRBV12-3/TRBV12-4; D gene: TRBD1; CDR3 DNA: TGTGCCAGCAGTTTCCAGGGGGGGCAGCCCCAGCATTTT; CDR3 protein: CASSFQGGQPQHF
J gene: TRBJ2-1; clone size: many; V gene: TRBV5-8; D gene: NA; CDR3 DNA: TGTGCCAGCAGCCCGGACGGGGATAGGCAGTTCTTC; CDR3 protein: CASSPDGDRQFF
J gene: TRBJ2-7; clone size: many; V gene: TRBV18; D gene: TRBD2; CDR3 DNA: TGTGCCAGCTCACTCGGAGCGGGGGGTATCAACGAGCAGTACTTC; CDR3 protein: CASSLGAGGINEQYF
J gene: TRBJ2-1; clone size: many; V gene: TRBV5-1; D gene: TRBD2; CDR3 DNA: TGCGCCAGCAGTAGGACTAGCCCCTACAATGAGCAGTTCTTC; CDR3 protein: CASSRTSPYNEQFF
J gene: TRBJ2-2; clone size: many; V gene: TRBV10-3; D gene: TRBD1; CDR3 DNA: TGTGCCATCAGTGAATGGACAGGGTCCACCGGGGAGCTGTTTTTT; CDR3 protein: CAISEWTGSTGELFF
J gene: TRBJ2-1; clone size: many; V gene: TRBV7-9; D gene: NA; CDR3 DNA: TGTGCCAGCAGCTACGCCGGGGACCCCGAGCAGTTCTTC; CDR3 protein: CASSYAGDPEQFF
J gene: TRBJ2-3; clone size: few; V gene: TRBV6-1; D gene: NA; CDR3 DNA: TGTGCCAGCAGCAGATGGGGGATACTAACAGATACGCAGTATTTT; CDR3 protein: CASSRWGILTDTQYF
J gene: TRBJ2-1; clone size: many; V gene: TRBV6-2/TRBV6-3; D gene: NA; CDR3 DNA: TGTGCCAGCAGTTACTCGACCCCCCCTCGGAATGAGCAGTTCTTC; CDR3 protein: CASSYSTPPRNEQFF
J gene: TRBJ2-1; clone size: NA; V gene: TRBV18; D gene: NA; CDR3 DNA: TGTGCCAGCTCACATTCGGGGGCCGGCACAAAGAATGAGCAGTTCTTC; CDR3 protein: CASSHSGAGTKNEQFF
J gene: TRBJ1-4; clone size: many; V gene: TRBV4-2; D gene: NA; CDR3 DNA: TGTGCCAGCAGCCAAGAGGGCAGGTTAGGCCATGAAAAACTGTTTTTT; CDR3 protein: CASSQEGRLGHEKLFF
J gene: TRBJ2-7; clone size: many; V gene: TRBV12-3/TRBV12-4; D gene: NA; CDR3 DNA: TGTGCCAGCAGTGTCCGAGAGGTAGGGAACCCATCCTACGAGCAGTACTTC; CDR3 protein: CASSVREVGNPSYEQYF
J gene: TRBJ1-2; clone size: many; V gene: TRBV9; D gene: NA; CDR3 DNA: TGTGCCAGCAGCGTGACAGGCCACAACTATGGCTACACCTTC; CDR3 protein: CASSVTGHNYGYTF
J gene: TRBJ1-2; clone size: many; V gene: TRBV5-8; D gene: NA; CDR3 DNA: TGTGCCAGCACGCTATCACCCACGGACTATGGCTACACCTTC; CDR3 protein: CASTLSPTDYGYTF
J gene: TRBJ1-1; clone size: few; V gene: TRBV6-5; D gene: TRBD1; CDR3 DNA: TGTGCCAGCAGTTACAAGTCGGGGACAGGGGGCGAAGCTTTCTTT; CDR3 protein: CASSYKSGTGGEAFF
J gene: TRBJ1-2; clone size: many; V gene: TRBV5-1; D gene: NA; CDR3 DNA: TGCGCCAGCAGCTTGGCCGTAGGGTTGAACTATGGCTACACCTTC; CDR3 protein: CASSLAVGLNYGYTF
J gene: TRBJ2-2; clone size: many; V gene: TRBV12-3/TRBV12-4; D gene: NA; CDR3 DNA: TGTGCCAGCAGTTCTCGGAAGAACACCGGGGAGCTGTTTTTT; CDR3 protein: CASSSRKNTGELFF
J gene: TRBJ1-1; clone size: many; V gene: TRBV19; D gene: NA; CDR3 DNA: TGTGCCAGTAGTATGGCTCCGGGGCCTGAAGCTTTCTTT; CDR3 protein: CASSMAPGPEAFF
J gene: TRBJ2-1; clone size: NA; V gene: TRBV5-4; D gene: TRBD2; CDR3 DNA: TGTGCCAGCAGATCGGGCACGGCGGGGGTATCCGATGAGCAGTTCTTC; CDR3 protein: CASRSGTAGVSDEQFF
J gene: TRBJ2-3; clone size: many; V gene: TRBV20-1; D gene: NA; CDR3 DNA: TGCAGTGCTAGAGATCCGGCCCTAGGAACAGATACGCAGTATTTT; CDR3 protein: CSARDPALGTDTQYF
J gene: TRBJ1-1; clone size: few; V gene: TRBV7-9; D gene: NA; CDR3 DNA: TGTGCCAGCAGCTCCAAATACAGGCTATCGGAAGCTTTCTTT; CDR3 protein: CASSSKYRLSEAFF
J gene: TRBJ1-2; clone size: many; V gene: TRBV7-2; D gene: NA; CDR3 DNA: TGTGCCAGCAGTTATAACAGTGGCGCGGGGAAAGTGATGGGCTACACCTTC; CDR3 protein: CASSYNSGAGKVMGYTF
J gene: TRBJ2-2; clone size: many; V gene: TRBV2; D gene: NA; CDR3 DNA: TGTGCCAGCAGTGCTTTGACAGGCGGGGAGCTGTTTTTT; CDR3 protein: CASSALTGGELFF
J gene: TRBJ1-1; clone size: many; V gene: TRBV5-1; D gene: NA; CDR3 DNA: TGCGCCAGCAGCTTGGCCGTAGGTCTGAACACTGAAGCTTTCTTT; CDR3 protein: CASSLAVGLNTEAFF
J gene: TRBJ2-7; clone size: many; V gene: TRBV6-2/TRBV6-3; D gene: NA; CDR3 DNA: TGTGCCAGCAGTTTCGCGACACCCCCCGAGCAGTACTTC; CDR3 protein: CASSFATPPEQYF
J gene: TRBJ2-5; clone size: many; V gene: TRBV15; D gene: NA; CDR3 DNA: TGTGCCACCAGCTACCCGGGCCTTTTGTACTTC; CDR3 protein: CATSYPGLLYF
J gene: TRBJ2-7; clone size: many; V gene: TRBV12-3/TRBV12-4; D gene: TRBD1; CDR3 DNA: TGTGCCAGCAGTCCAGGGGACAGGCCCGCAGACGGGCAGTACTTC; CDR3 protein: CASSPGDRPADGQYF
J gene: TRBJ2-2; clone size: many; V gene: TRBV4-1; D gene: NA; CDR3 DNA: TGCGCCAGCAGCCAGACCCCGGGCCCCTCCGGGGAGCTGTTTTTT; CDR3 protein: CASSQTPGPSGELFF
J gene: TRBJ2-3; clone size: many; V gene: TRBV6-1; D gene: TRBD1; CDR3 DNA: TGTGCCAGCAGTACGGGACAGGCCACAGATACGCAGTATTTT; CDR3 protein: CASSTGQATDTQYF